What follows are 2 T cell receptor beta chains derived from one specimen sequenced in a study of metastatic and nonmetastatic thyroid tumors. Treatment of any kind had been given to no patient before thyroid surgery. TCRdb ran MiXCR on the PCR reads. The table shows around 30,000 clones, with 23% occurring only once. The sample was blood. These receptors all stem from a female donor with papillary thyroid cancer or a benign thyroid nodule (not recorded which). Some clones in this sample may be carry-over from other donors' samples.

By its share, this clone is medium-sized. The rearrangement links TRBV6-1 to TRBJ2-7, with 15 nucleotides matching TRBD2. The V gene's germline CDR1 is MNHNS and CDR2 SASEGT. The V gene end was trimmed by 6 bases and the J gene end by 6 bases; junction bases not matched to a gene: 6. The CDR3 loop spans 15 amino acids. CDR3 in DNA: TGTGCCAGCAGACCCCCGGGACTAGCGGGAGGCGAGCAGTACTTC. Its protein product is CASRPPGLAGGEQYF.

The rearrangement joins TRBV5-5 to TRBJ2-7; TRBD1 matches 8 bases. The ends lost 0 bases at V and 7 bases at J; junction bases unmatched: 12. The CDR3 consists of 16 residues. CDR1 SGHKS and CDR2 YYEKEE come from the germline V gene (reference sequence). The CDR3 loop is CASSLVYGQGRGEQYF. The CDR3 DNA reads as TGTGCCAGCAGCTTGGTTTACGGACAGGGACGGGGTGAGCAGTACTTC.